This T cell receptor beta chain was sequenced for a study of blood T cell repertoires in COVID-19. As for the study in general: Spain, Italy and the United States supplied samples that represented acute and convalescent COVID-19. Sample material is recorded as cDNA or gDNA derived from T cells, B-cell-depleted T cells, or PBMCs.

Authors' analysis steps: Estimated nucleated cell counts came from reference gene primer amplification. Clones were sequenced by immunoSEQ multiplex PCR, and TCRdb holds only the in-frame ones, with some missing. D and trimming come from the DNA, and the V and J calls and clone size come from that table. The top ten hold over 0.45% of the sample, which has over 150,000 clones, more than 80% seen once. The V gene end was trimmed by 1 base and the J gene end by 6 bases; junction bases not matched to a gene: 5. The CDR3 totals 15 residues. Germline CDR1 LGHDT, CDR2 YNNKEL (reference sequence). The sample taken for sequencing was peripheral blood. The receptor was isolated from a man aged 50-60 years with acute or convalescent COVID-19. The rearrangement uses TRBV3-1 (or the pseudogene TRBV3-2) and TRBJ2-1; 8 bases are shared with TRBD2. Written as DNA, the CDR3 is TGTGCCAGCAGCCAAGTAGATAGCGGGATCAATGAGCAGTTCTTC. This encodes CASSQVDSGINEQFF.